This is a list of T cell receptor beta chains from one sample in a study of cytomegalovirus exposure and HLA in healthy donors. Sequencing was performed with immunoSEQ multiplex PCR; in TCRdb, only in-frame clones are kept and a portion is missing. The data hold approximately 170,000 clones, with more than 80% observed a single time. The sequencing sample was made of PBMCs. The receptors were gathered from a male donor in good health and CMV-seronegative. Both conserved end residues are part of each CDR3.

j_gene: TRBJ1-2; v_gene: TRBV19; CDR3aa: CASSITGHDYGYTF
j_gene: TRBJ2-3; v_gene: TRBV5-1; CDR3aa: CASSLARGAGSTDTQYF
j_gene: TRBJ2-3; v_gene: TRBV6-5; CDR3aa: CASSYRTSVGTDTQYF
j_gene: TRBJ1-4; v_gene: TRBV28; CDR3aa: CASSLVGRGKLFF
j_gene: TRBJ2-7; v_gene: TRBV10-3; CDR3aa: CAISDLGTSGIFSYEQYF
j_gene: TRBJ2-5; v_gene: TRBV30; CDR3aa: CAWSPGAATQYF
j_gene: TRBJ2-7; v_gene: TRBV6-5; CDR3aa: CASSSDRGPYEQYF
j_gene: TRBJ2-7; v_gene: TRBV25-1; CDR3aa: CASTLGAQQYF
j_gene: TRBJ2-2; v_gene: TRBV5-4; CDR3aa: CASSTFVSGELFF
j_gene: TRBJ1-4; v_gene: TRBV28; CDR3aa: CASTPRTGGTEKLFF
j_gene: TRBJ1-2; v_gene: TRBV9; CDR3aa: CASSVAGTPYGYTF
j_gene: TRBJ1-2; v_gene: TRBV27; CDR3aa: CASSLSGGYGYTF
j_gene: TRBJ2-3; v_gene: TRBV28; CDR3aa: CASSLVQRNAQYF
j_gene: TRBJ2-3; v_gene: TRBV29-1; CDR3aa: CSAWGVGGITDTQYF
j_gene: TRBJ1-1; v_gene: TRBV7-8; CDR3aa: CASSLAYKADTEAFF
j_gene: TRBJ2-3; v_gene: TRBV5-1; CDR3aa: CASTRDSVGDTQYF
j_gene: TRBJ2-7; v_gene: TRBV27; CDR3aa: CASSLSITPGYEQYF
j_gene: TRBJ1-3; v_gene: TRBV7-9; CDR3aa: CASSPPSGLDTIYF
j_gene: TRBJ2-7; v_gene: TRBV27; CDR3aa: CASSPPRDRGNYEQYF
j_gene: TRBJ1-4; v_gene: TRBV2; CDR3aa: CASSRDRSNEKLFF
j_gene: TRBJ2-7; v_gene: TRBV6-5; CDR3aa: CASSYSLQGANEQYF
j_gene: TRBJ2-5; v_gene: TRBV29-1; CDR3aa: CSVLDIGQARWEETQYF
j_gene: TRBJ2-2; v_gene: TRBV9; CDR3aa: CASSIKGQGRSGELFF
j_gene: TRBJ2-1; v_gene: TRBV5-1; CDR3aa: CASSFRAGGYNEQFF
j_gene: TRBJ1-2; v_gene: TRBV5-4; CDR3aa: CASSGRGTDGYTF
j_gene: TRBJ2-1; v_gene: TRBV4-1; CDR3aa: CASSHSDRGEYNEQFF
j_gene: TRBJ1-1; v_gene: TRBV25-1; CDR3aa: CASSRTAEAFF
j_gene: TRBJ2-7; v_gene: TRBV19; CDR3aa: CASSITGGSYEQYF
j_gene: TRBJ2-2; v_gene: TRBV18; CDR3aa: CASSPLSGTTGAGELFF
j_gene: TRBJ2-7; v_gene: TRBV4-1; CDR3aa: CASSPPQGAGEQYF
j_gene: TRBJ1-6; v_gene: TRBV16; CDR3aa: CASSRRQENTLHF
j_gene: TRBJ1-2; v_gene: TRBV2; CDR3aa: CASSGGPGNYGYTF
j_gene: TRBJ1-2; v_gene: TRBV6-1; CDR3aa: CATISLGGDFFAF
j_gene: TRBJ1-4; v_gene: TRBV6-1; CDR3aa: CASSEAGTAQGNEKLFF
j_gene: TRBJ2-1; v_gene: TRBV5-1; CDR3aa: CASSFGTGGWEQFF
j_gene: TRBJ1-1; v_gene: TRBV27; CDR3aa: CASSPGTGDPNTEAFF
j_gene: TRBJ1-2; v_gene: TRBV5-5; CDR3aa: CASSLDSYYGYTF
j_gene: TRBJ2-3; v_gene: TRBV7-9; CDR3aa: CASSFRGQSTDTQYF
j_gene: -; v_gene: TRBV1; CDR3aa: CTSSPPRQGAGYEQYF
j_gene: TRBJ1-5; v_gene: TRBV4-3; CDR3aa: CASSQAQGQNQPQHF
j_gene: TRBJ2-2; v_gene: TRBV4-2; CDR3aa: CASSQRDRGPTGELFF
j_gene: TRBJ2-5; v_gene: TRBV28; CDR3aa: CASSSQETQYF
j_gene: TRBJ2-3; v_gene: TRBV7-9; CDR3aa: CASSFDGGNTDTQYF
j_gene: TRBJ1-2; v_gene: TRBV2; CDR3aa: CASSEDDQGQGAGGYTF
j_gene: TRBJ2-7; v_gene: TRBV7-2; CDR3aa: CASSWTGSYEQYF
j_gene: TRBJ2-2; v_gene: TRBV19; CDR3aa: CASSIDLAELFF
j_gene: TRBJ2-3; v_gene: TRBV7-9; CDR3aa: CASSLDRGPSTDTQYF
j_gene: TRBJ2-1; v_gene: TRBV18; CDR3aa: CASSPTSVSYNEQFF
j_gene: -; v_gene: TRBV5-6; CDR3aa: CASSLEWGRYEQYF
j_gene: TRBJ1-1; v_gene: TRBV5-4; CDR3aa: CASSLAGPNTEAFF
j_gene: TRBJ2-3; v_gene: TRBV6-5; CDR3aa: CASRDPGGPADTQYF
j_gene: TRBJ2-5; v_gene: TRBV18; CDR3aa: CASSLTGTEETQYF
j_gene: TRBJ1-5; v_gene: TRBV5-1; CDR3aa: CASSLGGDSNQPQHF
j_gene: TRBJ1-1; v_gene: TRBV5-1; CDR3aa: CASSGGGRMNTEAFF
j_gene: TRBJ2-1; v_gene: TRBV10-3; CDR3aa: CAISETGQTYNEQFF
j_gene: TRBJ2-5; v_gene: TRBV28; CDR3aa: CASSLGQGGEETQYF
j_gene: TRBJ2-7; v_gene: TRBV7-9; CDR3aa: CASSQPTGPSVDEQYF